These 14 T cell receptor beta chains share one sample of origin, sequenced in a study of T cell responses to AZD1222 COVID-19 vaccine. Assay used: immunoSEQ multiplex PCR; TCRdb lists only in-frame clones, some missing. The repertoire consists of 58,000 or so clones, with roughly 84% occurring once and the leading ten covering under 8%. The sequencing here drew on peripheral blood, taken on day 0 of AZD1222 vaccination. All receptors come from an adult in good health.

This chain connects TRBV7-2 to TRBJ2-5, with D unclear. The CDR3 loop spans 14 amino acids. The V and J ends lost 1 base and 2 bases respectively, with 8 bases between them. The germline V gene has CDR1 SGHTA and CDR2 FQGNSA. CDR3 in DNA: TGTGCCAGCAGCTTAGGCAGAAATCAAGAGACCCAGTACTTC. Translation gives CASSLGRNQETQYF.

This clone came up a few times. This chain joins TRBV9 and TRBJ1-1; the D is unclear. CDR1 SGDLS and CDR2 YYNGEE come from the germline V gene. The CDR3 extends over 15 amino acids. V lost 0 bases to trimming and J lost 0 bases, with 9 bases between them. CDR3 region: CASSVADSVNTEAFF. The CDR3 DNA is TGTGCCAGCAGCGTAGCGGACTCTGTGAACACTGAAGCTTTCTTT.

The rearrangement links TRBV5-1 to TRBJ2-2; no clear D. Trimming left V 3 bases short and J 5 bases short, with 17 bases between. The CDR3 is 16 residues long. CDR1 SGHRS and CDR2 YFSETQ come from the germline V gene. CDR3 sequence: CASSSQTDIDTGELFF. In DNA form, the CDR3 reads TGCGCCAGCAGCTCCCAGACCGACATAGATACCGGGGAGCTGTTTTTT.

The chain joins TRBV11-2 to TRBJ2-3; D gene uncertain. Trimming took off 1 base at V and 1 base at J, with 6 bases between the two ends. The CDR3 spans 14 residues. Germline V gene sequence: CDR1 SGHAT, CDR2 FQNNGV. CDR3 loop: CASSLVVGTDTQYF. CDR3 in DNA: TGTGCCAGCAGCTTAGTTGTGGGCACAGATACGCAGTATTTT.

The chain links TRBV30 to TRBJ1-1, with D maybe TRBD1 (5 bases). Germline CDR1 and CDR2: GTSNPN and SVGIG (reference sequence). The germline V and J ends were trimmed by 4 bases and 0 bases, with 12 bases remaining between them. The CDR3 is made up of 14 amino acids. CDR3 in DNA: TGTGCCTGGACTCCCGGGACGGTGAACACTGAAGCTTTCTTT. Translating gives CAWTPGTVNTEAFF.

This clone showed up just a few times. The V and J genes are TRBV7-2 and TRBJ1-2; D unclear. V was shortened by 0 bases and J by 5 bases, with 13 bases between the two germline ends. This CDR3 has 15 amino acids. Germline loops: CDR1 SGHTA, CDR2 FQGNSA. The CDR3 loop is CASSLARPSSYGYTF. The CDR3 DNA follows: TGTGCCAGCAGCTTAGCGAGGCCAAGTAGTTATGGCTACACCTTC.

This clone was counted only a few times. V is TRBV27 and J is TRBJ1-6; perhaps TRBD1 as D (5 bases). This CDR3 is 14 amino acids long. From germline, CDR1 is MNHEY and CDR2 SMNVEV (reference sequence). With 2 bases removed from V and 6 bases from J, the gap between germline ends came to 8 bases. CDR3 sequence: CASSLLDSNSPLHF. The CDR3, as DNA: TGTGCCAGCAGTTTACTCGACAGTAATTCACCCCTCCACTTT.

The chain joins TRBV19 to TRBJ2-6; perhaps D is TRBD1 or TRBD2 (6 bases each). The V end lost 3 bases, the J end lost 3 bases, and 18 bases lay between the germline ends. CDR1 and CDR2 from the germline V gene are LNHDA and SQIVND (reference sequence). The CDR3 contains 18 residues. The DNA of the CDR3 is TGTGCCAGTAGTATCCTGGGGGGCCAAGGCTTTGGGGCCAACGTCCTGACTTTC. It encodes CASSILGGQGFGANVLTF.

The CDR3: CASKEGGGPYTF. Written as DNA, the CDR3 is TGTGCCAGCAAAGAAGGAGGCGGTCCCTACACCTTC. This chain connects TRBV6-5 to TRBJ1-2; D not certain. Germline V CDR1 and CDR2: MNHEY, SVGAGI. V was trimmed by 7 bases and J by 10 bases, leaving 16 bases between them. This CDR3 has 12 residues.

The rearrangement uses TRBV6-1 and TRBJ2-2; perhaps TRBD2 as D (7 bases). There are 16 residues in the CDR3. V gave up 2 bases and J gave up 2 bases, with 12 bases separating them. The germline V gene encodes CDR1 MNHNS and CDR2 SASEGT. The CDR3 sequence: CASSEFPGGNTGELFF. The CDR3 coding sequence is TGTGCCAGCAGTGAATTCCCGGGGGGCAACACCGGGGAGCTGTTTTTT.

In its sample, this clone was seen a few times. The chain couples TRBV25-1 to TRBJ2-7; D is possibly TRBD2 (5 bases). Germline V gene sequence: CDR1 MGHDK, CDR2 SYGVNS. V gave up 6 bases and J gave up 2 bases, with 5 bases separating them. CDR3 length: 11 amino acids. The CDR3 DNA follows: TGTGCCAGCAGGAGGGCCTACGAGCAGTACTTC. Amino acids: CASRRAYEQYF.

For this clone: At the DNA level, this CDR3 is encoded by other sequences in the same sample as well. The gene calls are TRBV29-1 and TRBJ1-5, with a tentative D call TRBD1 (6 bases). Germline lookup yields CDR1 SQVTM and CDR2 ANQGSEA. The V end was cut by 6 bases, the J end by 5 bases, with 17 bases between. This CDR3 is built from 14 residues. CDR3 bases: TGCAGCGTCGGGGAGGGGGGTCTCCATCAGCCCCAGCATTTT. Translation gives CSVGEGGLHQPQHF.

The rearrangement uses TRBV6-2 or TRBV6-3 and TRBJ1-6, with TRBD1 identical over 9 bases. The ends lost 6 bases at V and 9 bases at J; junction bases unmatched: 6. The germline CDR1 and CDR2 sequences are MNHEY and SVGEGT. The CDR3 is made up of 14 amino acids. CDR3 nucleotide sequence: TGTGCCAGCAGCCGGGACAGGGAGGCTTCACCCCTCCACTTT. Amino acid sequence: CASSRDREASPLHF.

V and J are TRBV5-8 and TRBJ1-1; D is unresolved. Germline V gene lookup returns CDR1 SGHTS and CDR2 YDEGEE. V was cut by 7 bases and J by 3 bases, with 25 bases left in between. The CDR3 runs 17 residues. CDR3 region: CASPEPPARTVYTEAFF. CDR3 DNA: TGTGCCAGCCCAGAGCCGCCCGCCCGAACAGTGTACACTGAAGCTTTCTTT.